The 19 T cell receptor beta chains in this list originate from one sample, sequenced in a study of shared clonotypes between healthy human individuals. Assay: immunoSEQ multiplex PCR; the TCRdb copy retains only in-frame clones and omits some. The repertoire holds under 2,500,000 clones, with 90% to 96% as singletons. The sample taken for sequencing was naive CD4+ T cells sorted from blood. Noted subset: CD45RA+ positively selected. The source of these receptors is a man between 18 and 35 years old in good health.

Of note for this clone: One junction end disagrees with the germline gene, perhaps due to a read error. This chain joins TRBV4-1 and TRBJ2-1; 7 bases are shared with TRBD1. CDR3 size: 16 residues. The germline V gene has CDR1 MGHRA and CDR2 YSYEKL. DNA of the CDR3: TGCGCCAGCACCCAAGGGGGCAGCTCCGCCTACAATGAGCAGTTCTTC. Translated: CASTQGGSSAYNEQFF.

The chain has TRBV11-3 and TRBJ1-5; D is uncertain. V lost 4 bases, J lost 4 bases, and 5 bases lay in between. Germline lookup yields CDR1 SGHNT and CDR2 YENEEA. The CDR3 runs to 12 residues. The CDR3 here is CASSSGNQPQHF. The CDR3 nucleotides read TGTGCCAGCAGCTCGGGGAATCAGCCCCAGCATTTT. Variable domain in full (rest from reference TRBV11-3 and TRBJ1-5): EAGVVQSPRYKIIEKKQPVAFWCNPISGHNTLYWYLQNLGQGPELLIRYENEEAVDDSQLPKDRFSAERLKGVDSTLKIQPAELGDSAVYLCASSSGNQPQHFGDGTRLSIL.

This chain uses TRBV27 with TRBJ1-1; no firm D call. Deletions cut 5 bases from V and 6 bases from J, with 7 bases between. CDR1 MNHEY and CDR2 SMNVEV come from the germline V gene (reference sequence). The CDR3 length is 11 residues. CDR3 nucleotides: TGTGCCAGCAGTAGCAACGCTGAAGCTTTCTTT. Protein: CASSSNAEAFF.

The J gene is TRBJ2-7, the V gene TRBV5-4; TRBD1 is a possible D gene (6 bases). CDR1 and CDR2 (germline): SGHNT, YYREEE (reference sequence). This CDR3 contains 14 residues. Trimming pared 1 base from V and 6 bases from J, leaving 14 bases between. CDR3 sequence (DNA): TGTGCCAGCAGCTTGACCCTGGACAGAACCGAGCAGTACTTC. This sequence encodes CASSLTLDRTEQYF.

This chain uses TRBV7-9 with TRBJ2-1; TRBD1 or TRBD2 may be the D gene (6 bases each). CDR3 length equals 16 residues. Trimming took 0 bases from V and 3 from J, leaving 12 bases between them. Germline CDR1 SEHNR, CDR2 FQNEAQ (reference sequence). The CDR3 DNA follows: TGTGCCAGCAGCTTAGCGATGGGGGGCAACTACAATGAGCAGTTCTTC. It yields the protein CASSLAMGGNYNEQFF. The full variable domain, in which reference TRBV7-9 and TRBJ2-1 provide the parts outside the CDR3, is DTGVSQNPRHKITKRGQNVTFRCDPISEHNRLYWYRQTLGQGPEFLTYFQNEAQLEKSRLLSDRFSAERPKGSFSTLEIQRTEQGDSAMYLCASSLAMGGNYNEQFFGPGTRLTVL.

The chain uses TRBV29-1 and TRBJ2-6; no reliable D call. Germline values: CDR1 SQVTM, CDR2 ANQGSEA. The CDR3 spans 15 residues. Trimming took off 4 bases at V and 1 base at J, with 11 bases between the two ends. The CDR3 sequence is CSVVGFLSGANVLTF. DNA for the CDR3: TGCAGCGTTGTCGGGTTTTTATCTGGGGCCAACGTCCTGACTTTC.

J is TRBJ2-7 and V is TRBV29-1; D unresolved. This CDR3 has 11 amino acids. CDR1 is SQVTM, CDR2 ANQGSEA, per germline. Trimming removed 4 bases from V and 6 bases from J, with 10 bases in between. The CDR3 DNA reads TGCAGCGTTGGGTACAATTCCGAGCAGTACTTC. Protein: CSVGYNSEQYF.

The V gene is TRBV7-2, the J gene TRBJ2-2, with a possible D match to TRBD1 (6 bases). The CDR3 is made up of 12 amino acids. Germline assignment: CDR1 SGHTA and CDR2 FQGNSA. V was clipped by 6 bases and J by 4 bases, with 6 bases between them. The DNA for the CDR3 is TGTGCCAGCAGAGGGGGCACCGGGGAGCTGTTTTTT. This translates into CASRGGTGELFF.

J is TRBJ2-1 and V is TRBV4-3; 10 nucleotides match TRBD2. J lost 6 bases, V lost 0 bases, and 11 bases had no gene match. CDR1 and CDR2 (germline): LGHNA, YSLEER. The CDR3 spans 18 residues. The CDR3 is CASSQDRSSGSLGNEQFF. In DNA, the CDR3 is TGCGCCAGCAGCCAAGATAGGTCTAGCGGGAGTCTAGGCAATGAGCAGTTCTTC.

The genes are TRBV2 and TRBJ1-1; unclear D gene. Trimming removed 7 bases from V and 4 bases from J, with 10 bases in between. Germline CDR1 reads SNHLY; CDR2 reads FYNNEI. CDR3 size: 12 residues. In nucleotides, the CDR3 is TGTGCCAGCACCCTGACCCGCACTGAAGCTTTCTTT. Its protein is CASTLTRTEAFF.

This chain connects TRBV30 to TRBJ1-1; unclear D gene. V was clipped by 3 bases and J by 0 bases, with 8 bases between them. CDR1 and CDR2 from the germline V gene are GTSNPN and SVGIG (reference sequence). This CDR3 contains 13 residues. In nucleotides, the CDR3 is TGTGCCTGGAGATCCATGATGAACACTGAAGCTTTCTTT. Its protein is CAWRSMMNTEAFF.

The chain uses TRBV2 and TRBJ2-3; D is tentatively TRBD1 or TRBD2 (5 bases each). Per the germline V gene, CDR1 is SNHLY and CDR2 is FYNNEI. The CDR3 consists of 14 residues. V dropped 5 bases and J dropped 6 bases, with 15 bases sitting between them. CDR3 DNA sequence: TGTGCCAGCAGTCTTAGGACGGGGCAGGATACGCAGTATTTT. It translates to CASSLRTGQDTQYF.

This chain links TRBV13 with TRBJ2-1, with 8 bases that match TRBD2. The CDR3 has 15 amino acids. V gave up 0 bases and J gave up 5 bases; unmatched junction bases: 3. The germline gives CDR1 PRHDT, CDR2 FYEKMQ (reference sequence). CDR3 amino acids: CASSLGLAGDNEQFF. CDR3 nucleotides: TGTGCCAGCAGCTTAGGGCTAGCGGGCGACAATGAGCAGTTCTTC.

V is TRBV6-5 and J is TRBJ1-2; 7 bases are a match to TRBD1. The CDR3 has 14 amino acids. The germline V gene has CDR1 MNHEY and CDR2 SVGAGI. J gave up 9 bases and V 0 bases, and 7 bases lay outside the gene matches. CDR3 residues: CASSYSARGGSYTF. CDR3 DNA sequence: TGTGCCAGCAGTTACTCGGCCAGGGGGGGAAGCTACACCTTC.

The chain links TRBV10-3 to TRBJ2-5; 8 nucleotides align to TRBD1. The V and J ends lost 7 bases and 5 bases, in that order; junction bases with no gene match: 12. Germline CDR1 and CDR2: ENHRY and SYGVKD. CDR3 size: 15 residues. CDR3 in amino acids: CAIKPGQGPGETQYF. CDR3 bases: TGTGCCATCAAACCCGGACAGGGCCCTGGGGAGACCCAGTACTTC.

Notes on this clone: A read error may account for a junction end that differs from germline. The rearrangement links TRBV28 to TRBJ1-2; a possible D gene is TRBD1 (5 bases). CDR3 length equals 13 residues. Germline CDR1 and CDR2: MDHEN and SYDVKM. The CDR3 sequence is CASRLSGDLGYTF. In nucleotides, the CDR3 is TGTGCCAGCAGGTTATCCGGGGACTTGGGCTACACCTTC.

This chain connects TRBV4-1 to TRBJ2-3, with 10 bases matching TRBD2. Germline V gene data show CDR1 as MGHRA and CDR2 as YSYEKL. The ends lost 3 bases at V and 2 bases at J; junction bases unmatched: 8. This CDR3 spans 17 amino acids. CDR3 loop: CASSQDYGTSDTDTQYF. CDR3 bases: TGCGCCAGCAGCCAGGACTACGGGACTAGCGACACAGATACGCAGTATTTT.

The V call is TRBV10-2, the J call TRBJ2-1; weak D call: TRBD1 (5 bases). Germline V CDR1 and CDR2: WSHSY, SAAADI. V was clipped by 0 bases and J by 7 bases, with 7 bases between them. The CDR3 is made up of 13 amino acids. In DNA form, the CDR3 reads TGCGCCAGCAGTGAGTCGGGGCGTAATGAGCAGTTCTTC. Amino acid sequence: CASSESGRNEQFF.

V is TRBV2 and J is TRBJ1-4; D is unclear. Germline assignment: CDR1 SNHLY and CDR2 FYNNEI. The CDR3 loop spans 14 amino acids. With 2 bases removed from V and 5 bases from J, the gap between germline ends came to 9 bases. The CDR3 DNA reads TGTGCCAGCAGTGAAAACGGGCCGAATGAAAAACTGTTTTTT. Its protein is CASSENGPNEKLFF.